These T cell receptor beta chains were read from a single sample in a study of T cell responses to AZD1222 COVID-19 vaccine. Produced via immunoSEQ multiplex PCR; TCRdb's table is partial and in-frame only. The sample includes about 99,000 clones, approximately 90% of them seen just once. Sequenced here: peripheral blood, sampled 28 days after the second AZD1222 dose. These receptors were obtained from an adult who received the AZD1222 COVID-19 vaccine. CDR3s include the opening cysteine and the closing phenylalanine or tryptophan. Each record gives: CDR3 DNA, CDR3 protein, D gene, J gene, V gene, clone size. A D gene is named only where the DNA matches it firmly. Rows may omit the clone size; those that give it use once, few, many or a size class.

DNA: TGTGCCAGCAGGGTACAGGGGGCTGGGGCCAACGTCCTGACTTTC
CDR3: CASRVQGAGANVLTF
D: TRBD1
J: TRBJ2-6
V: TRBV2
size: few

DNA: TGTGCCAGTAGCCTCCAGACTGGGGAAAAAGAAAAACTGTTTTTT
CDR3: CASSLQTGEKEKLFF
D: .
J: TRBJ1-4
V: TRBV19
size: .

DNA: TGTGCCAGCGGGGGACTAGCGGTCGGGGAGCAGTACTTC
CDR3: CASGGLAVGEQYF
D: .
J: TRBJ2-7
V: TRBV21-1
size: .

DNA: TGCGCCAGCAGTGAGAGTGGGGGCCGGGACAGGGCGAGCTCACCCCTCCACTTT
CDR3: CASSESGGRDRASSPLHF
D: TRBD1
J: TRBJ1-6
V: TRBV10-2
size: .

DNA: TGTGCCAGCGGCTTCTCGGGGGGAAGCAATCAGCCCCAGCATTTT
CDR3: CASGFSGGSNQPQHF
D: .
J: TRBJ1-5
V: TRBV6-5
size: once

DNA: TGTGCCAGCAGTTTACAGGGAAACTACGAGCAGTACTTC
CDR3: CASSLQGNYEQYF
D: .
J: TRBJ2-7
V: TRBV28
size: .

DNA: TGTGCCAGCAGCCCCCCGGGGCTAGCGGGAGCCGGGGAGCTGTTTTTT
CDR3: CASSPPGLAGAGELFF
D: TRBD2
J: TRBJ2-2
V: TRBV11-2
size: .

DNA: TGTGCCAGCAGCTTGGTTCCGCCCCAAGGCGGCAATGAGCAGTTCTTC
CDR3: CASSLVPPQGGNEQFF
D: .
J: TRBJ2-1
V: TRBV7-3
size: .

DNA: TGTGCCACCAGTGATTTCCGGACTAGCTCCTACAATGAGCAGTTCTTC
CDR3: CATSDFRTSSYNEQFF
D: TRBD2
J: TRBJ2-1
V: TRBV24-1
size: .

DNA: TGCGCCAGCCCTCAACGGGGTTCTTTTAATGAAAAACTGTTTTTT
CDR3: CASPQRGSFNEKLFF
D: .
J: TRBJ1-4
V: TRBV23-1
size: .